A selection of T cell receptor beta chains follows, all from one sample in a study of T cells in Graves' hyperthyroidism and ophthalmopathy. TCRdb re-analysed the multiplex PCR reads in MiXCR, keeping a single row per CDR3 protein. The table shows about 400,000 distinct CDR3 sequences, with less than 20% occurring only once. Sequencing was performed on blood. Source of these receptors: a woman aged 18-35 years with Graves' hyperthyroidism. The CDR3 runs from the conserved cysteine through the conserved F or W. A D gene is named only where the DNA matches it firmly. Clone size is not always given. Where it is, it says once, few, many or a class for expanded clones.

clone_size d_call j_call v_call cdr3_aa cdr3_nt
many . TRBJ2-7 TRBV20-1 CSARVGEGLGEQYF TGCAGTGCTAGAGTGGGCGAGGGTTTAGGCGAGCAGTACTTC
. . TRBJ2-6 TRBV20-1 CSATPVVDSGANVLTF TGCAGTGCTACCCCCGTCGTCGACTCTGGGGCCAACGTCCTGACTTTC
. TRBD2 TRBJ2-1 TRBV7-2 CASSLFGLAGSYNEQFF TGTGCCAGCAGCTTATTCGGACTAGCGGGGTCCTACAATGAGCAGTTCTTC
. . TRBJ2-1 TRBV20-1 CSAFPRRSLLSSYNEQFF TGCAGTGCCTTCCCCCGGCGGTCCCTACTTAGCTCCTACAATGAGCAGTTCTTC
many . TRBJ2-5 TRBV12-3/TRBV12-4 CASRSGSGTQYF TGTGCCAGCAGGTCAGGGAGCGGGACCCAGTACTTC
many . TRBJ1-3 TRBV5-1 CASSLVSRVSGNTIYF TGCGCCAGCAGCTTGGTCTCGCGCGTCTCTGGAAACACCATATATTTT
. TRBD1 TRBJ2-7 TRBV12-3/TRBV12-4 CASSNRDRLIHEQYF TGTGCCAGCAGTAACCGGGACAGGTTGATCCACGAGCAGTACTTC
few . TRBJ2-7 TRBV2 CASSEARASLYEQYF TGTGCCAGCAGTGAAGCGCGGGCTAGCCTCTACGAGCAGTACTTC
few . TRBJ1-3 TRBV12-3/TRBV12-4 CASSATGSSGNTIYF TGTGCCAGCAGCGCCACAGGGAGCTCTGGAAACACCATATATTTT
few . TRBJ2-5 TRBV9 CASSVREETQYF TGTGCCAGCAGCGTGAGGGAGGAGACCCAGTACTTC
many TRBD1 TRBJ2-7 TRBV7-6 CASSLVGGNYEQYF TGTGCCAGCAGCTTAGTAGGGGGCAACTACGAGCAGTACTTC
. . TRBJ2-2 TRBV9 CASSDAGTETGELFF TGTGCCAGCAGCGACGCCGGAACGGAAACCGGGGAGCTGTTTTTT
many TRBD2 TRBJ2-1 TRBV6-1 CASGSSLRGGAYNEQFF TGTGCCAGCGGGTCTTCTCTTCGGGGGGGGGCCTACAATGAGCAGTTCTTC
. . TRBJ1-4 TRBV18 CASSPMSRSNTEKLFF TGTGCCAGCTCACCAATGAGCAGATCTAATACTGAAAAACTGTTTTTT
many TRBD2 TRBJ2-7 TRBV27 CASSGGYSGSSYEQYF TGTGCCAGCAGTGGGGGATATAGCGGGAGCTCCTACGAGCAGTACTTC
. . TRBJ2-5 TRBV20-1 CGARGWEVETQYF TGCGGTGCTAGAGGGTGGGAGGTAGAGACCCAGTACTTC
few . TRBJ1-3 TRBV6-1 CASRTLDRSTSGNTIYF TGTGCCAGCAGGACCCTCGACAGATCGACCTCTGGAAACACCATATATTTT
. . TRBJ2-7 TRBV3-1 CASSLGRGIRGQYF TGTGCCAGCAGCCTTGGGCGCGGGATTCGCGGGCAGTACTTC
many TRBD2 TRBJ2-1 TRBV27 CASSTTSISYNEQFF TGTGCCAGCAGCACGACTAGCATCTCCTACAATGAGCAGTTCTTC
. . TRBJ2-2 TRBV12-5 CASGLEGAGELFF TGTGCTAGTGGTTTGGAGGGGGCCGGGGAGCTGTTTTTT
many . TRBJ2-3 TRBV12-3/TRBV12-4 CASRPSGALTDTQYF TGTGCCAGCAGACCATCGGGGGCCCTCACAGATACGCAGTATTTT
. . TRBJ2-1 TRBV2 CASSMNGASYEQFF TGTGCCAGCAGTATGAACGGCGCTTCCTACGAGCAGTTCTTC
many TRBD1 TRBJ2-7 TRBV6-2/TRBV6-3 CASSHLPGQGPYEQYF TGTGCCAGCAGTCACCTTCCGGGACAGGGACCCTACGAGCAGTACTTC
few TRBD2 TRBJ2-6 TRBV7-3 CASSSGTKSSGANVLTF TGTGCCAGCAGCTCCGGGACTAAATCCTCTGGGGCCAACGTCCTGACTTTC
once . TRBJ2-1 TRBV19 CASNVAGGRNEQFF TGTGCCAGTAACGTGGCCGGTGGGAGGAATGAGCAGTTCTTC
. . TRBJ1-1 TRBV4-1 CASSQYPRDKNTEAFF TGCGCCAGCAGCCAATACCCCCGGGACAAGAACACTGAAGCTTTCTTT
many TRBD1 TRBJ1-5 TRBV12-3/TRBV12-4 CASSPRQGATFEGHQPQHF TGTGCCAGCAGTCCGCGACAGGGGGCGACTTTCGAGGGCCATCAGCCCCAGCATTTT
few . TRBJ1-6 TRBV5-8 CASSRTNSPLHF TGTGCCAGCAGTCGTACTAATTCACCCCTCCACTTT
. . TRBJ1-2 TRBV20-1 CSARDQVYGYTF TGCAGTGCTAGAGATCAAGTTTATGGCTACACCTTC
many . TRBJ2-2 TRBV5-1 CASSLPLMNTGELFF TGCGCCAGCAGCTTGCCCCTCATGAACACCGGGGAGCTGTTTTTT
many TRBD1 TRBJ2-3 TRBV5-6 CASIRQGTSTDTQYF TGTGCCAGCATTCGACAGGGTACTAGCACAGATACGCAGTATTTT
few . TRBJ1-5 TRBV10-3 CAISESPGRQPQHF TGTGCCATCAGTGAGTCTCCAGGGCGGCAGCCCCAGCATTTT
many TRBD2 TRBJ2-7 TRBV20-1 CSARRLAGNEQYF TGCAGTGCTAGACGGCTAGCGGGGAACGAGCAGTACTTC
many . TRBJ1-2 TRBV6-1 CASRSIAQRWGYTF TGTGCCAGCAGATCCATCGCGCAGCGGTGGGGCTACACCTTC
few . TRBJ2-1 TRBV7-9 CASGSRSGYNEQFF TGTGCCAGCGGGAGCCGAAGCGGGTACAATGAGCAGTTCTTC
. TRBD1 TRBJ1-6 TRBV6-5 CASSYQVDRGRPLDNSPLHF TGTGCCAGCAGTTATCAAGTGGACAGGGGGCGTCCTCTGGATAATTCACCCCTCCACTTT
few . TRBJ2-1 TRBV20-1 CSARDASYNEQFF TGCAGTGCAAGGGACGCCTCCTACAATGAGCAGTTCTTC
many TRBD1 TRBJ2-4 TRBV12-3/TRBV12-4 CASSWDRENIQYF TGTGCCAGCAGTTGGGACAGGGAAAACATTCAGTACTTC
. TRBD1 TRBJ2-7 TRBV6-9 CASSYPGTGNYEQYF TGTGCCAGCAGTTACCCCGGGACAGGCAACTACGAGCAGTACTTC
. . TRBJ2-1 TRBV10-3 CAISPGQNSEQFF TGTGCCATCAGTCCCGGCCAAAACTCTGAGCAGTTCTTC
. TRBD1 TRBJ1-2 TRBV6-1 CASRTGTGGRSTF TGTGCCAGCAGAACCGGGACAGGGGGTCGGTCCACCTTC
. . TRBJ2-1 TRBV27 CASSFRGGSNEQFF TGTGCCAGCAGTTTTAGGGGGGGAAGCAATGAGCAGTTCTTC
many . TRBJ2-3 TRBV5-1 CASSFRVGTDTQYF TGCGCCAGCAGCTTTAGGGTCGGCACAGATACGCAGTATTTT
many . TRBJ2-1 TRBV12-3/TRBV12-4 CASTLGLDEQFF TGTGCCAGCACCCTAGGGTTGGATGAGCAGTTCTTC
. TRBD1 TRBJ1-2 TRBV19 CASSPGTGALDDYGYTF TGTGCCAGTAGTCCGGGGACAGGGGCCCTAGATGACTATGGCTACACCTTC
many . TRBJ1-5 TRBV7-9 CASSLVVTGLGSNQPQHF TGTGCCAGCAGCTTAGTGGTTACAGGCCTCGGGAGCAATCAGCCCCAGCATTTT
few TRBD1 TRBJ1-2 TRBV18 CASSLLQGDYGYTF TGTGCCAGCTCACTCCTACAGGGGGACTATGGCTACACCTTC
many . TRBJ2-1 TRBV20-1 CSAPGTSFYNEQFF TGCAGTGCTCCTGGGACTTCATTTTACAATGAGCAGTTCTTC
many . TRBJ2-5 TRBV7-2 CASSLTDQETQYF TGTGCCAGCAGCCTCACGGACCAAGAGACCCAGTACTTC
few TRBD1 TRBJ2-2 TRBV14 CASSQARGIGELFF TGTGCCAGCAGCCAAGCCAGGGGGATCGGGGAGCTGTTTTTT
once . TRBJ2-3 TRBV29-1 CSVGSPDTQYF TGCAGCGTTGGCTCACCAGATACGCAGTATTTT
few TRBD1 TRBJ2-7 TRBV5-1 CASSFRDREFYEQYF TGCGCCAGCAGCTTCCGGGACAGGGAGTTCTACGAGCAGTACTTC
. TRBD2 TRBJ2-1 TRBV12-3/TRBV12-4 CASSSGAGGYNEQFF TGTGCCAGCAGTTCTGGGGCGGGGGGCTACAATGAGCAGTTCTTC